Listed below are T cell receptor beta chains from one sample, sequenced in a study of blood T cell repertoires in COVID-19. Some clones are missing from TCRdb's copy, which holds only in-frame ones; the method was immunoSEQ multiplex PCR. Seen here are 100,000 to 150,000 clones, around 81% observed once, and the top ten hold 3.8%. The sequenced sample consisted of peripheral blood. The receptors originated from a woman aged 45-65 years with acute or convalescent COVID-19. Each CDR3 is given with its conserved first and last residue. D genes are given only for firm matches. The size entry is marked missing in some rows and otherwise reads once, few, many or a size class.

size,D,V,J,CDR3,DNA
-,-,TRBV28,TRBJ1-5,CASSLSAGGNQPQHF,TGTGCCAGCAGTTTATCAGCGGGGGGAAATCAGCCCCAGCATTTT
-,TRBD2,TRBV5-4,TRBJ2-7,CASSASGGLFYEQYF,TGTGCCAGCAGCGCCTCGGGAGGTCTCTTCTACGAGCAGTACTTC
once,TRBD2,TRBV4-2,TRBJ2-3,CASSQGTSGADTQYF,TGTGCCAGCAGCCAAGGGACTAGCGGGGCGGATACGCAGTATTTT
-,-,TRBV2,TRBJ1-6,CASSAQGRRNSPLHF,TGTGCCAGCAGTGCCCAGGGTAGGCGTAATTCACCCCTCCACTTT
-,-,TRBV19,TRBJ1-5,CASSIPDQPQHF,TGTGCCAGTAGTATCCCCGATCAGCCCCAGCATTTT
-,-,TRBV5-5,TRBJ1-2,CASSFSGNYGYTF,TGTGCCAGCAGCTTTAGCGGGAACTATGGCTACACCTTC
-,TRBD1,TRBV4-2,TRBJ2-7,CASSPWGTGENYEQYF,TGTGCCAGCAGCCCCTGGGGGACAGGGGAGAACTACGAGCAGTACTTC
-,-,TRBV7-9,TRBJ1-1,CASSLAEGTAFF,TGTGCCAGCAGCTTAGCGGAGGGTACGGCTTTCTTT
-,-,TRBV28,TRBJ2-5,CASSLGHSHYQETQYF,TGTGCCAGCAGTTTAGGGCACTCCCACTACCAAGAGACCCAGTACTTC
-,-,TRBV6-5,TRBJ1-4,CASSYAPHNEKLFF,TGTGCCAGCAGTTACGCGCCTCATAATGAAAAACTGTTTTTT
-,TRBD1,TRBV6-6,TRBJ1-2,CASSYEGQENGYTF,TGTGCCAGCAGTTACGAGGGACAGGAAAATGGCTACACCTTC
-,-,TRBV15,TRBJ1-2,CATSRDKRAAYGYTF,TGTGCCACCAGCAGAGATAAGCGGGCAGCGTATGGCTACACCTTC
once,-,TRBV6-5,TRBJ2-7,CASRKGGTDEQYF,TGTGCCAGCAGGAAGGGAGGAACGGACGAGCAGTACTTC
few,TRBD1,TRBV2,TRBJ1-2,CASSALTGGSGYTF,TGTGCCAGCAGTGCGCTGACAGGGGGCTCTGGCTACACCTTC
-,-,TRBV5-1,TRBJ2-3,CASSAAVEDTQYF,TGCGCCAGCAGCGCAGCGGTGGAGGATACGCAGTATTTT
-,-,TRBV5-1,TRBJ2-7,CASSLWGLPDEQYF,TGCGCCAGCAGCTTGTGGGGACTTCCAGACGAGCAGTACTTC
few,-,TRBV6-5,TRBJ1-1,CASRQGQLVAFF,TGTGCCAGCAGGCAAGGACAGCTTGTAGCTTTCTTT
-,-,TRBV10-3,TRBJ1-1,CAISEGGGYTEAFF,TGTGCCATCAGTGAAGGAGGTGGGTACACTGAAGCTTTCTTT
-,TRBD1,TRBV6-5,TRBJ1-6,CASSYSTGVNSPLHF,TGTGCCAGCAGTTATTCGACAGGGGTGAATTCACCCCTCCACTTT
-,TRBD1,TRBV6-5,TRBJ1-1,CASSGQGSVNTEAFF,TGTGCCAGCAGCGGACAGGGCTCGGTGAACACTGAAGCTTTCTTT
once,TRBD1,TRBV28,TRBJ1-2,CASNLYRGNYGYTF,TGTGCCAGCAATCTTTACAGGGGTAACTATGGCTACACCTTC
-,-,TRBV2,TRBJ2-7,CASSQGDSYEQYF,TGTGCCAGCAGCCAAGGGGACTCCTACGAGCAGTACTTC
once,TRBD1,TRBV2,TRBJ2-1,CASSGQFYNEQFF,TGTGCCAGTTCGGGACAGTTCTACAATGAGCAGTTCTTC
few,-,TRBV11-2,TRBJ2-3,CASSRLAESRTDTQYF,TGTGCCAGCAGCCGGTTAGCGGAGTCTCGCACAGATACGCAGTATTTT
-,-,TRBV5-8,TRBJ1-1,CASSFDKNTEAFF,TGTGCCAGCAGCTTCGACAAGAACACTGAAGCTTTCTTT
few,-,TRBV27,TRBJ1-4,CASSSQAGGGNEKLFF,TGTGCCAGCAGTTCCCAAGCGGGCGGGGGTAATGAAAAACTGTTTTTT
-,TRBD1,TRBV18,TRBJ2-7,CASSAGQAPYEQYF,TGTGCCAGCTCGGCTGGACAGGCCCCCTACGAGCAGTACTTC
-,TRBD1,TRBV30,TRBJ1-4,CAWTQQGADEKLFF,TGTGCCTGGACGCAACAGGGGGCGGATGAAAAACTGTTTTTT
-,TRBD1,TRBV10-3,TRBJ1-2,CAIREQGTGNFYGYTF,TGTGCCATCAGAGAACAGGGGACAGGGAACTTCTATGGCTACACCTTC
-,-,TRBV2,TRBJ1-5,CASSSGNQPQHF,TGTGCCAGCTCTTCGGGCAATCAGCCCCAGCATTTT
-,TRBD1,TRBV3-1/TRBV3-2,TRBJ1-2,CASSHEDRPGGYTF,TGTGCCAGCAGCCATGAGGACAGGCCTGGCGGCTACACCTTC
-,TRBD2,TRBV19,TRBJ2-1,CASSIWREKINEQFF,TGTGCCAGTAGTATTTGGCGGGAGAAGATCAATGAGCAGTTCTTC
-,-,TRBV24-1,TRBJ1-2,CATIFNYGYTF,TGTGCCACCATATTCAACTATGGCTACACCTTC
-,-,TRBV11-3,TRBJ2-1,CASSLRQASYNEQFF,TGTGCCAGCAGCCTAAGACAGGCCTCCTACAATGAGCAGTTCTTC
-,TRBD1,TRBV5-1,TRBJ1-3,CASSHGTGAGNTIYF,TGCGCCAGCAGCCATGGGACAGGGGCTGGAAACACCATATATTTT
-,-,TRBV19,TRBJ2-3,CASSMGGRTPDTQYF,TGTGCCAGTAGTATGGGTGGGAGAACCCCAGATACGCAGTATTTT
-,TRBD2,TRBV7-2,TRBJ2-3,CASSKGTSRSTDTQYF,TGTGCCAGCAGCAAAGGGACTAGCCGTAGCACAGATACGCAGTATTTT
-,-,TRBV29-1,TRBJ2-7,CSVGNGPYEQYF,TGCAGCGTTGGTAACGGTCCCTACGAGCAGTACTTC
-,-,TRBV5-6,TRBJ2-1,CASSTGQIQFF,TGTGCCAGCAGCACTGGACAGATTCAGTTCTTC
-,-,TRBV5-1,TRBJ1-2,CASSLTGSGFRLRNYGYTF,TGCGCCAGCAGCTTGACCGGGTCAGGGTTTCGACTGCGGAACTATGGCTACACCTTC
-,TRBD1,TRBV19,TRBJ2-7,CASRAGTGLYEQYF,TGTGCCAGTAGAGCCGGGACAGGGCTCTACGAGCAGTACTTC
-,TRBD1,TRBV10-1,TRBJ2-2,CASSGQGAGELFF,TGCGCCAGCAGCGGACAGGGGGCCGGGGAGCTGTTTTTT
-,-,TRBV10-3,TRBJ1-1,CAISEYDRLTEAFF,TGTGCCATCAGTGAATACGACAGACTCACTGAAGCTTTCTTT
few,-,TRBV15,TRBJ2-2,CATSARSSTNTGELFF,TGTGCCACCAGCGCCCGATCTAGCACAAACACCGGGGAGCTGTTTTTT
-,TRBD1,TRBV5-4,TRBJ1-4,CASSAQGAAEKLFF,TGTGCCAGCAGTGCACAGGGGGCGGCTGAAAAACTGTTTTTT
-,TRBD2,TRBV5-4,TRBJ2-1,CASSLVKRTSGYNEQFF,TGTGCCAGCAGCTTGGTGAAGAGGACTAGCGGGTACAATGAGCAGTTCTTC